The rows below give T cell receptor beta chains drawn from one sample of a study of cytomegalovirus exposure and HLA in healthy donors. TCRdb keeps only in-frame clones here, not all; method: immunoSEQ multiplex PCR. This table holds a few hundred thousand clones, 65% to 85% found once. Sequenced sample: PBMCs. These receptors were obtained from a female donor in good health and CMV-seronegative. The CDR3 runs from the conserved cysteine through the conserved F or W. D genes are given only for firm matches. For some rows the clone size is stated as once, few or many, or as a class when expanded; others skip it.

V	J	D	size	DNA	CDR3
TRBV16	TRBJ2-7	TRBD1	-	TGTGCCAGCAGCAAAGGACAGGGGGCCTTGTACGAGCAGTACTTC	CASSKGQGALYEQYF
TRBV9	TRBJ2-3	TRBD2	once	TGTGCCAGCGCCACCGAGCGGGGCCCCACAGATACGCAGTATTTT	CASATERGPTDTQYF
TRBV11-2	TRBJ2-7	TRBD2	-	TGTGCCAGCGGGAGGGCCGGGGGGTACGAGCAGTACTTC	CASGRAGGYEQYF
TRBV25-1	TRBJ2-3	-	-	TGTGCCAGCAGTTACACAGATACGCAGTATTTT	CASSYTDTQYF
TRBV4-1	TRBJ1-5	TRBD1	few	TGCGCCAGCAGCCAGCCGGGACAGGGGGCTAGTCAGCCCCAGCATTTT	CASSQPGQGASQPQHF
TRBV11-3	TRBJ2-2	-	-	TGTGCCAGCAGCGCCCGGGGTCGAAACACCGGGGAGCTGTTTTTT	CASSARGRNTGELFF
TRBV7-3	TRBJ2-1	TRBD2	-	TGTGCCAGCAGCCCGACTAGCGGGAGTAATAATGAGCAGTTCTTC	CASSPTSGSNNEQFF
TRBV4-2	TRBJ2-5	TRBD2	-	TGTGCCAGCAGCCAAGATCTAGCGGAGGGGGAGACCCAGTACTTC	CASSQDLAEGETQYF
TRBV7-9	TRBJ2-7	-	-	TGTGCCAGCAGCTCCGGGCAGGGGATGGGCTACGAGCAGTACTTC	CASSSGQGMGYEQYF
TRBV28	TRBJ2-7	-	few	TGTGCCAGCAGTGATAAGGGGGAGCAGTACTTC	CASSDKGEQYF
TRBV6-4	TRBJ1-2	TRBD1	few	TGTGCCAGCAGTGACAGGGGGCTCTATGGCTACACCTTC	CASSDRGLYGYTF
TRBV7-9	TRBJ2-3	TRBD2	-	TGTGCCAGCAGCCCAGGACTAGCCCCTAGCACAGATACGCAGTATTTT	CASSPGLAPSTDTQYF
TRBV10-2	TRBJ2-7	TRBD2	-	TGCGCCAGCCGGGCTAGCGGTTGGGGACCGACCTACGAGCAGTACTTC	CASRASGWGPTYEQYF
TRBV5-1	TRBJ2-2	-	-	TGCGCCAGCAGCTTGGATTCAGTGGCCGGGGAGCTGTTTTTT	CASSLDSVAGELFF
TRBV27	TRBJ2-7	TRBD1	few	TGTGCCAGCCACCGGGACAGGGATTCCCCAGGCGAGCAGTACTTC	CASHRDRDSPGEQYF
TRBV5-4	TRBJ2-3	-	-	TGTGCCAGCAGCCCCCGCGCGGGACCCACAGATACGCAGTATTTT	CASSPRAGPTDTQYF
TRBV2	TRBJ2-3	TRBD2	-	TGTGCCAGCGGATGGACTAGCGGGAGGGCCGTGTCGGATACGCAGTATTTT	CASGWTSGRAVSDTQYF
TRBV18	TRBJ2-5	TRBD2	-	TGTGCCAGCTCACCACCAGCGGGAGGCGTTAAAGAGACCCAGTACTTC	CASSPPAGGVKETQYF
TRBV7-9	TRBJ2-1	-	-	TGTGCCAGCAGCTCAGGGGGGAGCTCCTACAATGAGCAGTTCTTC	CASSSGGSSYNEQFF
TRBV19	TRBJ2-7	-	-	TGTGCCAGTAGTCCTTCCCAAAACGGCGAGCAGTACTTC	CASSPSQNGEQYF
TRBV2	TRBJ2-7	TRBD2	few	TGTGCCAGCAGTGAATATCACCTAGCGGGAGCCGAGCAGTACTTC	CASSEYHLAGAEQYF
TRBV19	TRBJ2-2	TRBD1	-	TGTGCCAGTAAAATACAGGGGAGCACCGGGGAGCTGTTTTTT	CASKIQGSTGELFF
TRBV7-2	TRBJ2-1	TRBD2	-	TGTGCCAGCAGCCTCGGACTAGCGGGCGAGCAGTTCTTC	CASSLGLAGEQFF
TRBV7-2	TRBJ1-1	TRBD1	few	TGTGCCAGCAGCTCACGGACAGGCGCTATGAACACTGAAGCTTTCTTT	CASSSRTGAMNTEAFF
TRBV7-3	TRBJ2-1	TRBD1	-	TGTGCCAGCAGTTGGGACAGGGGGGATGAGCAGTTCTTC	CASSWDRGDEQFF
TRBV5-1	TRBJ2-6	-	-	TGCGCCAGCAGCTTGGCCGGGGCTGGGGCCAACGTCCTGACTTTC	CASSLAGAGANVLTF
TRBV4-1	TRBJ1-1	-	-	TGCGCCAGCAGCCCAGGGGAGGGAAGTAGAGCTTTCTTT	CASSPGEGSRAFF
TRBV25-1	TRBJ2-3	TRBD1	-	TGTGCCAGCAGTGGACCGGGACAGGGTACTAGGACAGATACGCAGTATTTT	CASSGPGQGTRTDTQYF
TRBV5-4	TRBJ2-5	-	-	TGTGCCAGCAGCTCCCTGACAGGCCAAGAGACCCAGTACTTC	CASSSLTGQETQYF
TRBV6-5	TRBJ2-7	TRBD2	-	TGTGCCAGCAGTTACTCGAGTCGGGGGGGCGCCTACGAGCAGTACTTC	CASSYSSRGGAYEQYF
TRBV7-6	TRBJ2-3	-	-	TGTGCCAGCAGCTTATCAGCGCCTAGCCTGAGCACAGATACGCAGTATTTT	CASSLSAPSLSTDTQYF
TRBV6-1	TRBJ2-7	TRBD1	-	TGTGCCAGCAGAGGGACAGGTACCTACGAGCAGTACTTC	CASRGTGTYEQYF
TRBV5-1	TRBJ2-2	TRBD2	-	TGCGCCAGCAGCCTTGTCCCCCCAAACAGGCTTACCGGGACTACGAACACCGGGGAGCTGTTTTTT	CASSLVPPNRLTGTTNTGELFF
TRBV27	TRBJ2-7	TRBD2	-	TGTGCCAGCAGTTTTGGGACTAGCGGGGGTTACGAGCAGTACTTC	CASSFGTSGGYEQYF
TRBV11-3	TRBJ1-1	TRBD1	few	TGTGCCAGCAGGTTACAGGGGGCCAGTTACGACACTGAAGCTTTCTTT	CASRLQGASYDTEAFF
TRBV10-3	TRBJ2-4	-	-	TGTGCCACGGGGGAGTCAGCGGGAGCCAAAAACATTCAGTACTTC	CATGESAGAKNIQYF
TRBV5-4	TRBJ2-7	TRBD2	-	TGTGCCAGCAGCCTTGACAGCGGGAGGGCCGTCGAGCAGTACTTC	CASSLDSGRAVEQYF
TRBV29-1	TRBJ1-2	TRBD1	-	TGCAGCGCCGGCAGGACAGGCGCATATGGCTACACCTTC	CSAGRTGAYGYTF
TRBV28	TRBJ2-2	TRBD1	-	TGTGCCAGCAGTTTTCAGGGGGCGCGGAGGGAGCTGTTTTTT	CASSFQGARRELFF
TRBV5-6	TRBJ2-7	-	-	TGTGCCAGCAGCTTGGGGGAGTTTGCCTACGAGCAGTACTTC	CASSLGEFAYEQYF